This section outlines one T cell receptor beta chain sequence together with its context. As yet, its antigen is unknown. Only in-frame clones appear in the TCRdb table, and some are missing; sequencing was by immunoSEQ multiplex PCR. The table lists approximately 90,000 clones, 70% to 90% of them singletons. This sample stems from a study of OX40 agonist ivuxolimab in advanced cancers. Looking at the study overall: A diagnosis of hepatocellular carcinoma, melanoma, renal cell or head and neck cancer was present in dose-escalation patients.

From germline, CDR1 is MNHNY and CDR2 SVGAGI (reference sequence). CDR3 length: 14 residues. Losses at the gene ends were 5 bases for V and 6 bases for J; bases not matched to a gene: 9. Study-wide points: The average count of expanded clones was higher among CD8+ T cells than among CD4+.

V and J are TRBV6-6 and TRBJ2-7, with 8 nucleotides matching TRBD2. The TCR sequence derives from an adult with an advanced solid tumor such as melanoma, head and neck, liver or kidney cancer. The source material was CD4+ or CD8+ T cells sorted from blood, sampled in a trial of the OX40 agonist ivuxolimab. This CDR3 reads CASSAVGGVSEQYF. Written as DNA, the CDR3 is TGTGCCAGCAGTGCCGTCGGGGGGGTTTCCGAGCAGTACTTC.